The 28 T cell receptor beta chains in this list originate from one sample, sequenced in a study of Ad26.COV2.S vaccination and SARS-CoV-2 variants. Clones were read by immunoSEQ multiplex PCR, and TCRdb kept only the in-frame ones, dropping some. The sample gives some 520,000 clones, roughly 87% of which show up once; about 13% is in the top ten. Sample treatment: roughly 19 received Ad26.COV2.S at low or high dose, single or two shots; 5 received placebo; per-sample allocation not given. It was on day 63 after the first vaccine or placebo injection that samples were taken. The sequencing used peripheral blood, collected in a trial of Ad26.COV2.S vaccine versus placebo. These receptors were taken from a person aged 18-65 years who received the Ad26.COV2.S COVID-19 vaccine or a placebo.

The chain couples TRBV6-5 to TRBJ2-7; 7 positions match TRBD2. Per the germline V gene, CDR1 is MNHEY and CDR2 is SVGAGI. J gave up 1 base and V 11 bases, and 11 bases lay outside the gene matches. There are 14 residues in the CDR3. This CDR3 reads CAGKLTSESYEQYF. The CDR3 nucleotides read TGTGCCGGGAAGCTAACTAGCGAATCCTACGAGCAGTACTTC.

V usage is TRBV29-1 and J usage is TRBJ1-3; D not resolved. This CDR3 has 15 amino acids. Germline V CDR1 and CDR2: SQVTM, ANQGSEA. The V gene lost 3 bases and the J gene lost 2 bases, with 14 bases spanning the gap. CDR3 region: CSVDFLMAAGNTIYF. Here the CDR3 DNA reads TGCAGCGTTGATTTCTTAATGGCAGCTGGAAACACCATATATTTT.

Only one count was recorded for this clone. J is TRBJ1-2 and V is TRBV24-1; D gene uncertain. V dropped 7 bases and J dropped 1 base, with 15 bases sitting between them. The length of the CDR3 is 15 residues. Germline V CDR1 and CDR2: KGHDR, SFDVKD. CDR3 bases: TGTGCCACCAGCCAAGGTGAGGTCGGTAACTATGGCTACACCTTC. Amino acid sequence: CATSQGEVGNYGYTF.

V usage is TRBV27 and J usage is TRBJ1-6; maybe TRBD1 (5 bases). There are 13 residues in the CDR3. CDR1 MNHEY and CDR2 SMNVEV come from the germline V gene (reference sequence). The V and J ends lost 2 bases and 10 bases respectively, with 9 bases between them. The CDR3 here is CASSLGGSSPLHF. The CDR3 DNA is TGTGCCAGCAGTTTAGGGGGGTCCTCACCCCTCCACTTT.

V gene TRBV3-1 (or the pseudogene TRBV3-2) combines with J gene TRBJ1-6, with D unclear. CDR1 and CDR2 from the germline V gene are LGHDT and YNNKEL (reference sequence). Trimming pared 4 bases from V and 7 bases from J, leaving 8 bases between. The length of the CDR3 is 13 residues. CDR3: CASSPLRNSPLHF. For the CDR3, the DNA is TGTGCCAGCAGCCCACTCAGGAATTCACCCCTCCACTTT.

The gene calls are TRBV7-2 and TRBJ2-3, with 11 bases lining up with TRBD2. Unmatched junction bases numbered 7, after V lost 6 bases and J lost 2 bases. CDR3 length: 16 amino acids. Germline assignment: CDR1 SGHTA and CDR2 FQGNSA. In DNA, the CDR3 is TGTGCCAGCAGACGACTAGCGGGAAAATCCACAGATACGCAGTATTTT. Translating gives CASRRLAGKSTDTQYF. Full variable domain (rest looked up from reference TRBV7-2 and TRBJ2-3): GAGVSQSPSNKVTEKGKDVELRCDPISGHTALYWYRQSLGQGLEFLIYFQGNSAPDKSGLPSDRFSAERTGGSVSTLTIQRTQQEDSAVYLCASRRLAGKSTDTQYFGPGTRLTVL.

Worth noting for this clone: This same CDR3 is encoded by further DNA sequences in the sample. V and J are TRBV9 and TRBJ1-1, with TRBD1 as a possible D gene (5 bases). Looked up from germline, CDR1 is SGDLS and CDR2 is YYNGEE. The CDR3 is 14 amino acids. V lost 0 bases and J 4 bases, leaving 10 bases between the germline ends. The CDR3 bases are TGTGCCAGCAGCGTAGAAGGGGTGAGCACTGAAGCTTTCTTT. Protein product: CASSVEGVSTEAFF.

This sequence joins TRBV6-2 or TRBV6-3 and TRBJ2-1; D is possibly TRBD1 (5 bases). This CDR3 spans 16 amino acids. Trimming removed 5 bases from V and 8 bases from J, with 22 bases in between. CDR1 is MNHEY, CDR2 SVGEGT, per germline. The chain's CDR3 is CASSELYRNSRDEQFF. Here the CDR3 DNA reads TGTGCCAGCAGTGAGTTATATAGGAATAGCAGGGATGAGCAGTTCTTC.

The genes are TRBV5-1 and TRBJ2-7, with a possible D match to TRBD2 (5 bases). The CDR3 is 18 residues long. Looked up from germline, CDR1 is SGHRS and CDR2 is YFSETQ. V lost 0 bases to trimming and J lost 1 base, with 20 bases between them. The CDR3 loop is CASSLATTTRGSSYEQYF. As DNA, the CDR3 is TGCGCCAGCAGCTTGGCTACGACAACCCGGGGTAGTTCCTACGAGCAGTACTTC.

The chain is built from TRBV28 and TRBJ1-1; 7 positions match TRBD1. The CDR3 runs to 13 residues. V was clipped by 11 bases and J by 0 bases; unmatched bases: 6. CDR1 and CDR2 (germline): MDHEN, SYDVKM. This CDR3 reads CAHLGQVNTEAFF. The CDR3 DNA reads TGTGCCCATCTCGGACAGGTGAACACTGAAGCTTTCTTT.

On this clone itself: With a much larger clone just one base away, this may be a read error. The chain uses TRBV6-5 and TRBJ2-7; weak D call: TRBD1 (6 bases). The CDR3 contains 13 residues. Trimming took off 6 bases at V and 0 bases at J, with 9 bases between the two ends. CDR1 is MNHEY and CDR2 is SVGAGI in the germline V gene. In DNA form, the CDR3 reads TGTGCCAGCAGGTCGGACAGCTCCTACGAGCAGTACTTC. Translated, it gives CASRSDSSYEQYF.

J is TRBJ2-7 and V is TRBV7-9; the D gene could be TRBD1 or TRBD2 (6 bases each). CDR3 length: 16 amino acids. With 5 bases removed from V and 0 bases from J, the gap between germline ends came to 17 bases. Germline-derived CDR1 and CDR2 are SEHNR and FQNEAQ (reference sequence). CDR3 coding DNA: TGTGCCAGCAGCGTTAGGGGGGCCAGCGTCTCCTACGAGCAGTACTTC. It codes for CASSVRGASVSYEQYF.

This clone was seen only once. The V call is TRBV3-1 (or the pseudogene TRBV3-2), the J call TRBJ1-1; no clear D. This CDR3 is built from 11 residues. Per germline, CDR1 LGHDT and CDR2 YNNKEL (reference sequence). The V and J ends lost 1 base and 11 bases respectively, with 8 bases between them. CDR3 DNA: TGTGCCAGCAGCCAAGGCGGTTCGGCTTTCTTT. Its protein product is CASSQGGSAFF.

This sequence joins TRBV5-1 and TRBJ2-1; TRBD2 might be the D (5 bases). V was clipped by 5 bases and J by 8 bases, with 17 bases between them. The CDR3 consists of 14 residues. The germline V gene encodes CDR1 SGHRS and CDR2 YFSETQ. CDR3 loop: CASRASGSRDEQFF. CDR3 bases: TGCGCCAGCAGGGCCAGCGGCTCTCGGGATGAGCAGTTCTTC.

The rearrangement uses TRBV7-8 and TRBJ2-3; tentative D call: TRBD1 (5 bases). Germline V gene sequence: CDR1 SGHVS, CDR2 FQNEAQ. Trimming removed 1 base from V and 2 bases from J, with 13 bases in between. CDR3 length: 16 residues. The CDR3 region is CASSLGMGQATDTQYF. The CDR3 DNA sequence: TGTGCCAGCAGCTTAGGTATGGGGCAGGCCACAGATACGCAGTATTTT.

As concerns this clone: Other DNA sequences in the same sample also yield this CDR3. This chain's CDR3 is CASLGNTIYF. DNA of the CDR3: TGTGCCAGCTTAGGAAACACCATATATTTT. This chain joins TRBV28 and TRBJ1-3; D unclear. CDR3 length: 10 amino acids. Trimming took off 8 bases at V and 4 bases at J, with 3 bases between the two ends. Germline V gives CDR1 MDHEN, CDR2 SYDVKM.

Here the CDR3 DNA reads TGTGCCAGCAGTTACCACACAGGGTCCAAGACGGATACGCAGTATTTT. Protein product: CASSYHTGSKTDTQYF. The chain combines TRBV6-2 or TRBV6-3 with TRBJ2-3, with D possibly matching TRBD1 (6 bases). Germline V gene data show CDR1 as MNHEY and CDR2 as SVGEGT. CDR3 length: 16 amino acids. V lost 2 bases to trimming and J lost 6 bases, with 18 bases between them.

This sequence joins TRBV7-2 and TRBJ2-2; D remains ambiguous. The CDR3 covers 14 residues. Trimming removed 5 bases from V and 6 bases from J, with 13 bases in between. Germline V gene data show CDR1 as SGHTA and CDR2 as FQGNSA. The CDR3, as DNA: TGTGCCAGCAGCCCTACCTCCTTGGCCGGGGAGCTGTTTTTT. This encodes CASSPTSLAGELFF. Based on the CDR3 plus reference TRBV7-2 and TRBJ2-2, the full variable domain is GAGVSQSPSNKVTEKGKDVELRCDPISGHTALYWYRQSLGQGLEFLIYFQGNSAPDKSGLPSDRFSAERTGGSVSTLTIQRTQQEDSAVYLCASSPTSLAGELFFGEGSRLTVL.

CDR3 DNA: TGTGCCAGCAGCCCCAGGGGTAACACCGGGGAGCTGTTTTTT. It is translated as CASSPRGNTGELFF. The chain joins TRBV9 to TRBJ2-2; TRBD1 might be the D (6 bases). V gave up 4 bases and J gave up 2 bases, with 9 bases separating them. CDR3 size: 14 residues. From germline, CDR1 is SGDLS and CDR2 YYNGEE.

The chain employs TRBV19 and TRBJ2-2; the D is unclear. The germline gives CDR1 LNHDA, CDR2 SQIVND (reference sequence). V lost 6 bases, J lost 6 bases, and 14 bases lay in between. The CDR3 has 14 amino acids. The CDR3, as DNA: TGTGCCAGTAGCCTAGGGCCTCCCGCCGGGGAGCTGTTTTTT. Translated, it gives CASSLGPPAGELFF.

The V call is TRBV7-9, the J call TRBJ1-3; no clear D. Germline-derived CDR1 and CDR2 are SEHNR and FQNEAQ (reference sequence). The CDR3 spans 15 residues. The V and J ends lost 1 base and 0 bases respectively, with 7 bases between them. CDR3 sequence (DNA): TGTGCCAGCAGCTTAGACGGGGTCTCTGGAAACACCATATATTTT. Translation gives CASSLDGVSGNTIYF. Drawing the rest from reference TRBV7-9 and TRBJ1-3, the complete variable domain is DTGVSQNPRHKITKRGQNVTFRCDPISEHNRLYWYRQTLGQGPEFLTYFQNEAQLEKSRLLSDRFSAERPKGSFSTLEIQRTEQGDSAMYLCASSLDGVSGNTIYFGEGSWLTVV.

This clone has only a few counts. The chain is built from TRBV9 and TRBJ2-2; 7 bases map to TRBD2. V shed 7 bases, J shed 1 base, and the junction held 13 bases outside the gene matches. CDR1 SGDLS and CDR2 YYNGEE come from the germline V gene. The length of the CDR3 is 17 residues. Here the CDR3 reads CASGGWGGRLNTGELFF. The CDR3 nucleotides read TGTGCCAGCGGAGGGTGGGGCGGGAGATTGAACACCGGGGAGCTGTTTTTT.

The chain combines TRBV28 with TRBJ1-2; D is unresolved. Germline V gene sequence: CDR1 MDHEN, CDR2 SYDVKM. The CDR3 contains 14 residues. Trimming left V 1 base short and J 4 bases short, with 10 bases between. The CDR3: CASSLSDSPYGYTF. The CDR3 DNA follows: TGTGCCAGCAGTTTATCGGATTCTCCCTATGGCTACACCTTC.

The rearrangement uses TRBV9 and TRBJ1-5; no definite D call. This CDR3 is 15 amino acids long. Germline CDR1 reads SGDLS; CDR2 reads YYNGEE. Trimming took off 0 bases at V and 0 bases at J, with 7 bases between the two ends. The CDR3 protein is CASSVEGLSNQPQHF. Here the CDR3 DNA reads TGTGCCAGCAGCGTAGAAGGGCTTAGCAATCAGCCCCAGCATTTT.

In its sample, this clone was seen once. The chain joins TRBV7-9 to TRBJ2-2, with 7 bases that match TRBD1. This CDR3 has 14 amino acids. V shed 6 bases and J 6 bases; nucleotides not matched to a gene: 7. Per the germline V gene, CDR1 is SEHNR and CDR2 is FQNEAQ (reference sequence). The CDR3 DNA sequence: TGTGCCAGCAGTAGCACAGGGGATGCCGGGGAGCTGTTTTTT. Translation: CASSSTGDAGELFF.

The gene calls are TRBV6-5 and TRBJ1-1; the match to TRBD1 covers 11 bases. V gave up 4 bases and J gave up 1 base; unmatched junction bases: 5. The germline gives CDR1 MNHEY, CDR2 SVGAGI. The CDR3 consists of 16 residues. This CDR3 is CASSWTGGRANTEAFF. The CDR3 coding sequence is TGTGCCAGCAGTTGGACAGGGGGCAGGGCGAACACTGAAGCTTTCTTT.

V gene TRBV27 combines with J gene TRBJ1-5, with a possible D match to TRBD1 (5 bases). Germline V CDR1 and CDR2: MNHEY, SMNVEV (reference sequence). Trimming took 8 bases from V and 2 from J, leaving 19 bases between them. The CDR3 sequence is 16 residues long. The CDR3 coding sequence is TGTGCCAGCGGCCAATGGGCGGGGACGGGCAATCAGCCCCAGCATTTT. Protein product: CASGQWAGTGNQPQHF.

V is TRBV27 and J is TRBJ2-1; 9 bases line up with TRBD2. Germline assignment: CDR1 MNHEY and CDR2 SMNVEV (reference sequence). The CDR3 runs 16 residues. Unmatched junction bases numbered 7, after V lost 0 bases and J lost 7 bases. For the CDR3, the DNA is TGTGCCAGCAGTTTATCTTCGCGGGAGGGCCCAAATGAGCAGTTCTTC. Translating gives CASSLSSREGPNEQFF.